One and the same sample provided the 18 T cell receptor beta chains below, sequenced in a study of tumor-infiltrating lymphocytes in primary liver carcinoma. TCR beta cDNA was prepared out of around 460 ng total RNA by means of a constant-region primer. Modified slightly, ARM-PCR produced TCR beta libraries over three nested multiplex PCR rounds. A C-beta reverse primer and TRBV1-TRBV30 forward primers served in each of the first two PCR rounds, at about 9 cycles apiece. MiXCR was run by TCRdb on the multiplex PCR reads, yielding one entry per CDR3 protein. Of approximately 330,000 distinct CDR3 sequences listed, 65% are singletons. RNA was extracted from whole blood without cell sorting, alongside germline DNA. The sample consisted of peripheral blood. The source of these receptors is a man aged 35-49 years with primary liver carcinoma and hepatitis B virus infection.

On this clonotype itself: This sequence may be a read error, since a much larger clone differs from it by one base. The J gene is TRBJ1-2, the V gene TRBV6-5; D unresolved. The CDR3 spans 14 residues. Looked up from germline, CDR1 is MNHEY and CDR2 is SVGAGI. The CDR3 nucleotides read TGTGCCAGCAGTTACGATTGGAGGAACTATGGCTACGCCTTC. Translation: CASSYDWRNYGYAF.

CDR3: CASSYGGVRVTDTQYF. CDR3 bases: TGTGCCAGCAGTTACGGGGGGGTAAGAGTCACAGATACGCAGTATTTT. This chain links TRBV6-6 with TRBJ2-3; TRBD2 aligns across 7 bases. The J segment lost 2 bases and the V segment lost 2 bases, leaving 7 bases of the junction unmatched. Germline V gene lookup returns CDR1 MNHNY and CDR2 SVGAGI (reference sequence). The length of the CDR3 is 16 residues.

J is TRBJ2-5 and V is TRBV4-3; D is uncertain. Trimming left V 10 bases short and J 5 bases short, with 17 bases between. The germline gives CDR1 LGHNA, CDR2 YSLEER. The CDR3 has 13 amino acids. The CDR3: CAISPGIRETQYF. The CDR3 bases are TGCGCCATCAGTCCTGGAATTAGGGAGACCCAGTACTTC.

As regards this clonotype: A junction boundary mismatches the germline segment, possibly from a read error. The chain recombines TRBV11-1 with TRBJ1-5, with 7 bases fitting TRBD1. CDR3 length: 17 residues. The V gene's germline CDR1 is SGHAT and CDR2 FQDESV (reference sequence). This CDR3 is CASCFIPGGYSNQPQHF. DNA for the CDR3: TGTGCCAGCTGCTTCATCCCAGGGGGATATAGCAATCAGCCCCAGCATTTT.

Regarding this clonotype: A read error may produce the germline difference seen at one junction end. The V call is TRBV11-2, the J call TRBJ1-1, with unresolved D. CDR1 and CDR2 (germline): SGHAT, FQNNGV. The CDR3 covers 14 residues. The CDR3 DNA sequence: TGTGACAGCAGCTTAAGTCAGTCAAACACTGAAGCTTTCTTT. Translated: CDSSLSQSNTEAFF. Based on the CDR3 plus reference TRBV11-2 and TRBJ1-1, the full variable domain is EAGVAQSPRYKIIEKRQSVAFWCNPISGHATLYWYQQILGQGPKLLIQFQNNGVVDDSQLPKDRFSAERLKGVDSTLKIQPAKLEDSAVYLCDSSLSQSNTEAFFGQGTRLTVV.

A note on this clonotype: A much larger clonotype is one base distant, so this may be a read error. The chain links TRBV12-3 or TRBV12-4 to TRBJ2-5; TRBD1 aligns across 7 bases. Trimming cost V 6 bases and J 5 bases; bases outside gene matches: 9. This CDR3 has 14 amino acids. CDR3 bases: TGTGCCAGCAGATTAATAGGGGGCCATGAGACCCAGTACTTC. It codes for CASRLIGGHETQYF.

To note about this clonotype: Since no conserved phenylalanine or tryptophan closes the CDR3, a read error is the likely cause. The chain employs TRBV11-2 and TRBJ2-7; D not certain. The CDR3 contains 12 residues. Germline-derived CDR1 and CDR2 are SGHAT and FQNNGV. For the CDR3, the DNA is TGCGCCAGCAGCCTCTCCGGTGGGGAGCAGTACTAC. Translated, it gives CASSLSGGEQYY.

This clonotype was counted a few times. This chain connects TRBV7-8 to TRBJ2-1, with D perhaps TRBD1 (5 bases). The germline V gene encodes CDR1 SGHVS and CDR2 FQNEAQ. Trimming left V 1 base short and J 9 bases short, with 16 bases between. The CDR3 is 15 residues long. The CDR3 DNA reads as TGTGCCAGCAGCTTAGGGGGAAAGGCAGGGTTTGAGCAGTTCTTC. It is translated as CASSLGGKAGFEQFF.

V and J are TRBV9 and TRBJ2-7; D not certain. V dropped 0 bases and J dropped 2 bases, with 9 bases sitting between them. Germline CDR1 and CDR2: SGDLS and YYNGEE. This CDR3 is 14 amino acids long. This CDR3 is CASSVAEDTYEQYF. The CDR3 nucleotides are TGTGCCAGCAGCGTAGCCGAGGATACCTACGAGCAGTACTTC. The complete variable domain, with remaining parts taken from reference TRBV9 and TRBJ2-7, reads DSGVTQTPKHLITATGQRVTLRCSPRSGDLSVYWYQQSLDQGLQFLIQYYNGEERAKGNILERFSAQQFPDLHSELNLSSLELGDSALYFCASSVAEDTYEQYFGPGTRLTVT.

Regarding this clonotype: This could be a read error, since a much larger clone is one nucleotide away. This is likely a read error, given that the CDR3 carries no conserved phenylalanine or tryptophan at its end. This chain's CDR3 is CSVEDRDRGFLGEQYL. The CDR3 coding sequence is TGCAGCGTTGAAGATCGGGACAGGGGCTTTCTGGGCGAGCAGTACTTA. This chain connects TRBV29-1 to TRBJ2-7, with 10 nucleotides matching TRBD1. V dropped 0 bases and J dropped 6; count of bases not matched to a gene: 11. CDR3 size: 16 residues. The V gene's germline CDR1 is SQVTM and CDR2 ANQGSEA.

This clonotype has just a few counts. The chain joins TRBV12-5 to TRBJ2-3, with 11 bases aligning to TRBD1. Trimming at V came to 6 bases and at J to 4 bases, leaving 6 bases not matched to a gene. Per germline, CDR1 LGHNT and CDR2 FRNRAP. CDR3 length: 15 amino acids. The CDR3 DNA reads TGTGCTAGTGGCTGGGGACAGGGGGTCCCAGATACGCAGTATTTT. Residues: CASGWGQGVPDTQYF.

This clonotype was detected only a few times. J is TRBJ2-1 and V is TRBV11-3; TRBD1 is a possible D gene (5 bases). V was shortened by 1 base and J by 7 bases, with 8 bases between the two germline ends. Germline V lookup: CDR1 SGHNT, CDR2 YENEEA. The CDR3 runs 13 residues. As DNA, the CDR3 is TGTGCCAGCAGCTTAGCGGCAGGGAATGAGCAGTTCTTC. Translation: CASSLAAGNEQFF.

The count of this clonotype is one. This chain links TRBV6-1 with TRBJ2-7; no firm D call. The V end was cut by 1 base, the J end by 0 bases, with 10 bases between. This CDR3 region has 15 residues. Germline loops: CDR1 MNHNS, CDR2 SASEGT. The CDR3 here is CASSEDHISSYEQYF. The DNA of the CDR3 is TGTGCCAGCAGTGAAGATCACATCAGCTCCTACGAGCAGTACTTC.

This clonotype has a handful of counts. CDR3: CASSYSHDREYEQYF. The CDR3 region has the DNA TGTGCCAGCAGTTACAGCCATGATAGGGAGTACGAGCAGTACTTC. The chain is built from TRBV6-5 and TRBJ2-7, with D tentatively TRBD2 (5 bases). CDR3 length: 15 amino acids. The germline gives CDR1 MNHEY, CDR2 SVGAGI. V lost 2 bases and J lost 4, with 15 bases in between.

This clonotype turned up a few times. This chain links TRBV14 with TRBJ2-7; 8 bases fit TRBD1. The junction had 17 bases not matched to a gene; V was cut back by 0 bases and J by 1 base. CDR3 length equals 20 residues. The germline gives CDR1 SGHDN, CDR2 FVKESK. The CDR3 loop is CASSQEGRRQGPFRSYEQYF. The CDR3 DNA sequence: TGTGCCAGCAGCCAAGAGGGTAGGAGACAGGGGCCATTTCGGTCCTACGAGCAGTACTTC.

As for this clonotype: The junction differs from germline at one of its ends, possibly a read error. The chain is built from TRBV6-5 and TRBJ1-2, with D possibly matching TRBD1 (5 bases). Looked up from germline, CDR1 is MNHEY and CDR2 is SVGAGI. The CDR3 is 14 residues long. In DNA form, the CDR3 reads TGTACCAGCAGTTACTCGACGTGGGGGAATGCCTACACCTTC. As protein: CTSSYSTWGNAYTF.

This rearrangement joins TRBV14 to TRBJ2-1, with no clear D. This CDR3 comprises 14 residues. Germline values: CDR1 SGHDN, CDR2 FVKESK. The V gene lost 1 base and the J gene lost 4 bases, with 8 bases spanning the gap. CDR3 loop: CASSQARNYNEQFF. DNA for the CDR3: TGTGCCAGCAGCCAAGCGAGAAATTACAATGAGCAGTTCTTC.

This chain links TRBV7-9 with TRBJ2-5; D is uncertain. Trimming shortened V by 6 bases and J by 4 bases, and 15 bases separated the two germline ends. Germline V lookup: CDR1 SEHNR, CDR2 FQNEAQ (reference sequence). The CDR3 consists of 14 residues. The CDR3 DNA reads TGTGCCAGCAGTTTGCAGACTGTGGGAGAGACCCAGTACTTC. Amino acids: CASSLQTVGETQYF.